Sequencing of this T cell receptor (beta chain) was carried out in a study of CD8 T cells in Susac syndrome. Reverse transcription used about 0.45 to 1 ug RNA and random hexamers. An immunoSEQ multiplex PCR generated amplified TCR beta CDR3 products spanning 54 Vbeta and 13 Jbeta. One entry per CDR3 protein, called by TCRdb with MiXCR from the immunoSEQ multiplex PCR reads. The sample carries over 300,000 distinct CDR3 sequences, roughly 94% recorded once. Germline loops: CDR1 GTSNPN, CDR2 SVGIG (reference sequence). Trimming took 0 bases from V and 3 from J, leaving 6 bases between them. The CDR3 covers 13 residues.

The chain carries TRBV30 and TRBJ1-5; D remains ambiguous. This TCR was sampled from a human donor with multiple sclerosis. Sequencing was performed on CD4+ T cells from PBMCs. CDR3 coding DNA: TGTGCCTGGAGTGTAAGCTACAATCAGCCCCAGCATTTT. Its protein product is CAWSVSYNQPQHF. The entire variable domain, with the rest obtained from reference TRBV30 and TRBJ1-5, is as follows: SQTIHQWPATLVQPVGSPLSLECTVEGTSNPNLYWYRQAAGRGLQLLFYSVGIGQISSEVPQNLSASRPQDRQFILSSKKLLLSDSGFYLCAWSVSYNQPQHFGDGTRLSIL.